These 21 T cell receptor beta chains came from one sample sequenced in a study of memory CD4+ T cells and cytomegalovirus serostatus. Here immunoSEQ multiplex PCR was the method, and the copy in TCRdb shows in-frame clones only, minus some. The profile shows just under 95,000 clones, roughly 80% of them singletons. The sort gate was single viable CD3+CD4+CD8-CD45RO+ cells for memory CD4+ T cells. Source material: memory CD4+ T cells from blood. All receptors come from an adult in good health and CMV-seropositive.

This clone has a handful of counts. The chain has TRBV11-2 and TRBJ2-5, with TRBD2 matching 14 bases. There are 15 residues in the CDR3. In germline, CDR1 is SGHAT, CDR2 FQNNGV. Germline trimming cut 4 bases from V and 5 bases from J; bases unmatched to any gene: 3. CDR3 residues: CASSSGLAGVETQYF. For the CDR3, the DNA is TGTGCCAGCAGCTCGGGACTAGCGGGAGTGGAGACCCAGTACTTC.

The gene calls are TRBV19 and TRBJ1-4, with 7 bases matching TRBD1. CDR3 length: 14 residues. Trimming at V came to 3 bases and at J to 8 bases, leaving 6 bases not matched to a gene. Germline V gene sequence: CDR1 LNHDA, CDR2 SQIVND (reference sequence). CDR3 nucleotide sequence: TGTGCCAGTAGTATGGACAGGTCTCGGGAAAAACTGTTTTTT. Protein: CASSMDRSREKLFF.

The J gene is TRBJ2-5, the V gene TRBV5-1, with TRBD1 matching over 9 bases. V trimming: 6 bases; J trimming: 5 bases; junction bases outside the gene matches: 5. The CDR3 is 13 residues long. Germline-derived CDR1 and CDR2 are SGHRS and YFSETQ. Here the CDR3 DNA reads TGCGCCAGCACCGCGACAGGGGGGGAGACCCAGTACTTC. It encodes CASTATGGETQYF.

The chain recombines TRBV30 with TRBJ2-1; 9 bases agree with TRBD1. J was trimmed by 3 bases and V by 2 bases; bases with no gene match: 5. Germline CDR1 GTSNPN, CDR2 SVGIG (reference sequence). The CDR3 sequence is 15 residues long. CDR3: CAWSSGTGLYNEQFF. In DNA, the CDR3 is TGTGCCTGGAGTTCCGGGACAGGGCTCTACAATGAGCAGTTCTTC.

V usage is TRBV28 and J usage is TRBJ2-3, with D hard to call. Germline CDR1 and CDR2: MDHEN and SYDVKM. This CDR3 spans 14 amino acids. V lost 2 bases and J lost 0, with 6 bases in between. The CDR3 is CASSLGRSTDTQYF. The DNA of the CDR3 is TGTGCCAGCAGTTTAGGAAGAAGCACAGATACGCAGTATTTT.

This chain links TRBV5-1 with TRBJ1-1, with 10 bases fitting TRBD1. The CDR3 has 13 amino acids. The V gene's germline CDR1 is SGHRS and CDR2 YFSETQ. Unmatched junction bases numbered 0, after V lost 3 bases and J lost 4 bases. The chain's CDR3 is CASSWTGGTEAFF. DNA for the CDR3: TGCGCCAGCAGCTGGACAGGGGGCACTGAAGCTTTCTTT.

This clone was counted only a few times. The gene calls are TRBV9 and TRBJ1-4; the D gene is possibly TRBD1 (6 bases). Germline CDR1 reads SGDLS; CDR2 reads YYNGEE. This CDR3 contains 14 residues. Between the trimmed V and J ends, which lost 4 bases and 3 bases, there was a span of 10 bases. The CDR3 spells CASSLQGANEKLFF. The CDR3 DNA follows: TGTGCCAGCAGCTTACAGGGAGCTAATGAAAAACTGTTTTTT.

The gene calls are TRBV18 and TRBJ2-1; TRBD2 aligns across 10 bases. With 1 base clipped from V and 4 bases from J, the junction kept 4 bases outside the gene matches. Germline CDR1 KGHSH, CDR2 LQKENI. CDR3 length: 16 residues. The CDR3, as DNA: TGTGCCAGCTCACCACGGCAAGCGGGAGGGTACAATGAGCAGTTCTTC. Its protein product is CASSPRQAGGYNEQFF.

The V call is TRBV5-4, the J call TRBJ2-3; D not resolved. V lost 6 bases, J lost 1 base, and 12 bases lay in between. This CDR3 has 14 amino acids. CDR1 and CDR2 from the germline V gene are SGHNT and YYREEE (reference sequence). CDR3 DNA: TGTGCCAGCATGCTCCAGCACCGCACAGATACGCAGTATTTT. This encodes CASMLQHRTDTQYF.

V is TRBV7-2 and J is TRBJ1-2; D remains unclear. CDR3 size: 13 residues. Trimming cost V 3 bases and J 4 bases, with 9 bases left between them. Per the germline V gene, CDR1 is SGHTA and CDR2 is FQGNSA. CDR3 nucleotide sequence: TGTGCCAGCAGCTTGTTGGGATCCTATGGCTACACCTTC. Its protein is CASSLLGSYGYTF.

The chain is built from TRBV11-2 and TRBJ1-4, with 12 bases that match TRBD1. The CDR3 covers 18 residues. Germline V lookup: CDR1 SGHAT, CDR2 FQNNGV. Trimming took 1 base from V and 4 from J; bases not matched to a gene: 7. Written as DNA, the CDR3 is TGTGCCAGCAGCTTAGTTCCGGGACAGGGGGCCTTTAATGAAAAACTGTTTTTT. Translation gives CASSLVPGQGAFNEKLFF. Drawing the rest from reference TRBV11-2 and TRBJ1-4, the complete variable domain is EAGVAQSPRYKIIEKRQSVAFWCNPISGHATLYWYQQILGQGPKLLIQFQNNGVVDDSQLPKDRFSAERLKGVDSTLKIQPAKLEDSAVYLCASSLVPGQGAFNEKLFFGSGTQLSVL.

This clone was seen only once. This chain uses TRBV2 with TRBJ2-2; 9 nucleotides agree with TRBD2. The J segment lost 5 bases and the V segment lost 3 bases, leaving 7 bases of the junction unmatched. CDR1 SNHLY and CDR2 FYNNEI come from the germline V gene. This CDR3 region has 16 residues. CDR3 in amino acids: CASSERAGGGTGELFF. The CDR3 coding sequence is TGTGCCAGCAGTGAGAGAGCGGGAGGAGGGACCGGGGAGCTGTTTTTT.

The CDR3 DNA sequence: TGCGCCAGCAGCCAAGATCCCCAGGGTAATCAGCCCCAGCATTTT. Protein sequence: CASSQDPQGNQPQHF. J is TRBJ1-5 and V is TRBV4-1; D is possibly TRBD1 (5 bases). The CDR3 covers 15 residues. Trimming cost V 0 bases and J 4 bases, with 10 bases left between them. Germline V lookup: CDR1 MGHRA, CDR2 YSYEKL.

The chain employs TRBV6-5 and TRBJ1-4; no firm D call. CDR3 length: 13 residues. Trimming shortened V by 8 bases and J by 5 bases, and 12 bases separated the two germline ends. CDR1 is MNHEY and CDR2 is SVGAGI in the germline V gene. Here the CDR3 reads CASAGRANEKLFF. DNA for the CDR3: TGTGCCAGCGCCGGGAGGGCAAATGAAAAACTGTTTTTT.

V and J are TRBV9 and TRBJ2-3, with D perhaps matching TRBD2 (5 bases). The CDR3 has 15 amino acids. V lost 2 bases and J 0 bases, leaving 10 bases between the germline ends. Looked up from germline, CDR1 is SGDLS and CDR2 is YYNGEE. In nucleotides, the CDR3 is TGTGCCAGCAGCGTGGGAGCCTCTAGCACAGATACGCAGTATTTT. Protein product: CASSVGASSTDTQYF.

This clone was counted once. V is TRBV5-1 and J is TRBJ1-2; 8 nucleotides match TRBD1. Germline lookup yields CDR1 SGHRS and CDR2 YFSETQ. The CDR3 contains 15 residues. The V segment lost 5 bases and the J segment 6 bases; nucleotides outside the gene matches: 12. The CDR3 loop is CASSEWVRGQDGYTF. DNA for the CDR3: TGCGCCAGCAGTGAATGGGTCAGGGGGCAGGATGGCTACACCTTC.

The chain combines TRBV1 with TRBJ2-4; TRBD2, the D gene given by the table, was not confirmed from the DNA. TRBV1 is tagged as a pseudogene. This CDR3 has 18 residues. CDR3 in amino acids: CTSSQKGKREGRVGIQYF. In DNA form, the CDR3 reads TGCACCAGCAGCCAAAAGGGAAAGCGGGAGGGCCGGGTCGGCATTCAGTACTTC.

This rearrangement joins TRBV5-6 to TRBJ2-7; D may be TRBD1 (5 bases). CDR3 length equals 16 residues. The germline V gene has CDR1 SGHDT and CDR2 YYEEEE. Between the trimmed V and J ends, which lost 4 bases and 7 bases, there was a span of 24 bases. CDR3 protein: CASSPPKGLGVYEQYF. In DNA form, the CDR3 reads TGTGCCAGCAGCCCTCCTAAGGGGTTGGGCGTTTATGAGCAGTACTTC. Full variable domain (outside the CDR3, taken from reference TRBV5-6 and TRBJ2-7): DAGVTQSPTHLIKTRGQQVTLRCSPKSGHDTVSWYQQALGQGPQFIFQYYEEEERQRGNFPDRFSGHQFPNYSSELNVNALLLGDSALYLCASSPPKGLGVYEQYFGPGTRLTVT.

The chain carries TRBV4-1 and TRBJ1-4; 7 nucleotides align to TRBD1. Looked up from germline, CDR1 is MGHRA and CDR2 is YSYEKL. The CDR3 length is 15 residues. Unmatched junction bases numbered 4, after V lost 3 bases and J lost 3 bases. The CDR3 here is CASSHVQGPNEKLFF. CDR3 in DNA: TGCGCCAGCAGCCACGTACAGGGGCCTAATGAAAAACTGTTTTTT.

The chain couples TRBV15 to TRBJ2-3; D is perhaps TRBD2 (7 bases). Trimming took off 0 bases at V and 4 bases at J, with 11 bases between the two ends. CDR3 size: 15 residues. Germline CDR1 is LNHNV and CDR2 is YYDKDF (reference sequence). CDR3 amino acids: CATSRDGGRADTQYF. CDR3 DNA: TGTGCCACCAGCAGAGACGGGGGGCGGGCAGATACGCAGTATTTT.

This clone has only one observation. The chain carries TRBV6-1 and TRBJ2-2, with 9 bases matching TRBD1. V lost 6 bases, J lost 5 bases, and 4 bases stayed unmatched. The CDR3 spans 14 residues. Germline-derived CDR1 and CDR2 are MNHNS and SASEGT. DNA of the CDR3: TGTGCCAGCAGGGACAGGGGCAGGACCGGGGAGCTGTTTTTT. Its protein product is CASRDRGRTGELFF.